This TCR beta chain was sequenced during a study of blood T cell repertoires in COVID-19. On the study more broadly: Donors in the United States, Italy and Spain gave samples during acute or convalescent COVID-19. T cells, B-cell-depleted T cells, or PBMCs provided the cDNA or gDNA that served as material.

Per the original methods: Reference gene primer amplification gave estimated nucleated cell counts. Sequenced by immunoSEQ multiplex PCR; TCRdb stores in-frame clones only, minus some. V and J calls and clone size are copied from that table; D and trimming were computed from the DNA. The data show approximately 50,000 clones, approximately 89% seen once. The V segment lost 4 bases and the J segment 2 bases; nucleotides outside the gene matches: 7. CDR1 and CDR2 (germline): SEHNR, FQNEAQ (reference sequence). This CDR3 contains 15 residues. The sample was peripheral blood. The rearrangement joins TRBV7-9 to TRBJ2-7, with 8 nucleotides matching TRBD2. The clonotype comes from a man in his 60s with acute or convalescent COVID-19. CDR3 nucleotides: TGTGCCAGCAGCTCCGGGAGGGAGAGAGCCTACGAGCAGTACTTC. Protein product: CASSSGRERAYEQYF. Full variable domain (remainder filled in from reference TRBV7-9 and TRBJ2-7): DTGVSQNPRHKITKRGQNVTFRCDPISEHNRLYWYRQTLGQGPEFLTYFQNEAQLEKSRLLSDRFSAERPKGSFSTLEIQRTEQGDSAMYLCASSSGRERAYEQYFGPGTRLTVT.